This T cell receptor beta chain originates from a study of T cell responses to AZD1222 COVID-19 vaccine. CDR3 length: 13 residues. Trimming took off 6 bases at V and 8 bases at J, with 16 bases between the two ends. The protocol was immunoSEQ multiplex PCR, while the TCRdb copy is restricted to in-frame clones and leaves out a portion. The sample records tens of thousands of clones, about 91% being singletons. Notes on the study in general: Clonal diversity was possibly underestimated, and the donors were mostly white British, with more females. Spike-specific TCR breadth rose after two AZD1222 doses, and depth rose as well. After the peak T cell response, and only then, were repertoires sampled.

As for this clone: No antigen is known for it.

This sequence originates from an adult in good health. The sequencing here drew on peripheral blood, taken on day 0 of AZD1222 vaccination. This chain uses TRBV12-3 or TRBV12-4 with TRBJ1-2; D not resolved. The CDR3 DNA reads as TGTGCCAGCAGCCTCGAGGCTCGGGGAGGCTACACCTTC. Translation: CASSLEARGGYTF.